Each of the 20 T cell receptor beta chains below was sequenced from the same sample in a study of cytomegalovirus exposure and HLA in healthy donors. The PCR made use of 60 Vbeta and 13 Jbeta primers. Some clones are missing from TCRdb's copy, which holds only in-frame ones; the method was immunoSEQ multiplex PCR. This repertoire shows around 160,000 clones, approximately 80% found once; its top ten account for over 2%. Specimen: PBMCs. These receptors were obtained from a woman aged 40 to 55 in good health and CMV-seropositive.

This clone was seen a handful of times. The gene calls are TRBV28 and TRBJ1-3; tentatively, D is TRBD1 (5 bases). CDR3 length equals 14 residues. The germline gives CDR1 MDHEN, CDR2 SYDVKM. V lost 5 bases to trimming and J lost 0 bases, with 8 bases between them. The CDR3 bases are TGTGCCAGCAGTGGGGCCCTCTCTGGAAACACCATATATTTT. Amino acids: CASSGALSGNTIYF.

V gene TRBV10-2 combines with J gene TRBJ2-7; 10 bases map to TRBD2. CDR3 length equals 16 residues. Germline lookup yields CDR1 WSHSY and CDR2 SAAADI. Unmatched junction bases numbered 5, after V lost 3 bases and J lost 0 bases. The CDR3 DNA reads TGCGCCAGCAGTGATTCCCTAGCGGGGGTCTCCTACGAGCAGTACTTC. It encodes CASSDSLAGVSYEQYF.

CDR3 in amino acids: CAWSASSEQYF. The DNA of the CDR3 is TGTGCCTGGAGTGCCAGTTCCGAGCAGTACTTC. The chain joins TRBV30 to TRBJ2-7; the D is unclear. This CDR3 contains 11 residues. The germline V gene encodes CDR1 GTSNPN and CDR2 SVGIG (reference sequence). V lost 1 base, J lost 6 bases, and 7 bases lay in between. The full variable domain, rest sourced from reference TRBV30 and TRBJ2-7, is SQTIHQWPATLVQPVGSPLSLECTVEGTSNPNLYWYRQAAGRGLQLLFYSVGIGQISSEVPQNLSASRPQDRQFILSSKKLLLSDSGFYLCAWSASSEQYFGPGTRLTVT.

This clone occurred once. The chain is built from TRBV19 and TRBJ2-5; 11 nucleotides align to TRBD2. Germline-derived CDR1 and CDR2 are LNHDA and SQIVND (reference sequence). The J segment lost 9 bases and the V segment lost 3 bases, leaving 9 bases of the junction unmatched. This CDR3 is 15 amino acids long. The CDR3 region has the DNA TGTGCCAGTAGTATTCTAGCGGGGGGCCACCTCCCCCAGTACTTC. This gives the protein CASSILAGGHLPQYF.

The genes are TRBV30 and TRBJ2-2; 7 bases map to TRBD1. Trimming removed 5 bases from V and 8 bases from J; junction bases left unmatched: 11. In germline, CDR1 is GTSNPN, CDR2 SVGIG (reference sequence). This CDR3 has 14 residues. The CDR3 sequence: CAWATGAGTGELFF. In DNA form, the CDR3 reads TGTGCCTGGGCCACAGGGGCCGGGACGGGGGAGCTGTTTTTT. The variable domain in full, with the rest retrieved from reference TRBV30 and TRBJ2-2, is SQTIHQWPATLVQPVGSPLSLECTVEGTSNPNLYWYRQAAGRGLQLLFYSVGIGQISSEVPQNLSASRPQDRQFILSSKKLLLSDSGFYLCAWATGAGTGELFFGEGSRLTVL.

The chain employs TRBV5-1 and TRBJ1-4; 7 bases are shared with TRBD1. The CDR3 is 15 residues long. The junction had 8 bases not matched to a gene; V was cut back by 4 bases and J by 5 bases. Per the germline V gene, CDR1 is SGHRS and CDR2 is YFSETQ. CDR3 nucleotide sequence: TGCGCCAGCAGCCAGACAGGGTCTGGAAATGAAAAACTGTTTTTT. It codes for CASSQTGSGNEKLFF.

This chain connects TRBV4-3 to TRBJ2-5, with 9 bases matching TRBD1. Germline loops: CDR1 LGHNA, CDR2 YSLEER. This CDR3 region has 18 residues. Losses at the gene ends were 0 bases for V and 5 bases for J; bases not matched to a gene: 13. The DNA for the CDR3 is TGCGCCAGCAGCCAAGATCGGGTAGGGACAGGGTCTCAGGAGACCCAGTACTTC. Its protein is CASSQDRVGTGSQETQYF.

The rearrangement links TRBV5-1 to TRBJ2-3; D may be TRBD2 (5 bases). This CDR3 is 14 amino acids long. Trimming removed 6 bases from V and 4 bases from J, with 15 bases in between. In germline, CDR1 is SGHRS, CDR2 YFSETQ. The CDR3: CASNVDGGPDTQYF. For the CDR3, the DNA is TGCGCCAGCAACGTGGACGGCGGGCCAGATACGCAGTATTTT.

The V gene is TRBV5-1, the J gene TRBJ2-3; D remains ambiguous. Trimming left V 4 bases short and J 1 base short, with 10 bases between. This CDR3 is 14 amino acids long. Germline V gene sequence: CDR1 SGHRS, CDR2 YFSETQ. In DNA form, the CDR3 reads TGCGCCAGCAGCCCTGGCGGCGGCACAGATACGCAGTATTTT. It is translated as CASSPGGGTDTQYF.

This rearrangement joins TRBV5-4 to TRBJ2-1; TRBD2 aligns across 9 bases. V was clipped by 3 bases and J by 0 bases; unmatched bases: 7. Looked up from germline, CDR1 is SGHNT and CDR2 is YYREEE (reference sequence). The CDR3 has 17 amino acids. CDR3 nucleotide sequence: TGTGCCAGCAGCTCAACTAGCGGGTGGAGCTCCTACAATGAGCAGTTCTTC. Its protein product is CASSSTSGWSSYNEQFF.

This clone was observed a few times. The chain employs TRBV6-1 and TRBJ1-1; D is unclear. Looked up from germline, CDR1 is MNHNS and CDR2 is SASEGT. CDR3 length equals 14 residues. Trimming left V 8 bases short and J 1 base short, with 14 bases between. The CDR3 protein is CASPRVGPNTEAFF. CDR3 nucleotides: TGTGCCAGCCCGCGGGTGGGTCCGAACACTGAAGCTTTCTTT.

The CDR3 protein is CASSVGLAGRYNEQFF. The CDR3, as DNA: TGTGCCAGCAGCGTAGGACTAGCGGGTAGATACAATGAGCAGTTCTTC. The chain carries TRBV9 and TRBJ2-1; TRBD2 agrees at 10 bases. CDR1 is SGDLS, CDR2 YYNGEE, per germline. The ends lost 0 bases at V and 4 bases at J; junction bases unmatched: 4. This CDR3 region has 16 residues.

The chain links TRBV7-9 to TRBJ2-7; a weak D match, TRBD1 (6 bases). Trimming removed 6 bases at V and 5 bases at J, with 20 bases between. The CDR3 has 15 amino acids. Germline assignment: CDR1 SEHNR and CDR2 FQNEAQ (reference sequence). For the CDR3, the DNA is TGTGCCAGCAGTACTAGAGGGGGTAGGGTGGACGAGCAGTACTTC. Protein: CASSTRGGRVDEQYF.

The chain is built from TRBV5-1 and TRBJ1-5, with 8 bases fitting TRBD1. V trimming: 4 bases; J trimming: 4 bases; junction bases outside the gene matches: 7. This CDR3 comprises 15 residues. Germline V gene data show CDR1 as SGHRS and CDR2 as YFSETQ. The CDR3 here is CASSPDGQGNQPQHF. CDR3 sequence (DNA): TGCGCCAGCAGCCCGGACGGACAGGGTAATCAGCCCCAGCATTTT.

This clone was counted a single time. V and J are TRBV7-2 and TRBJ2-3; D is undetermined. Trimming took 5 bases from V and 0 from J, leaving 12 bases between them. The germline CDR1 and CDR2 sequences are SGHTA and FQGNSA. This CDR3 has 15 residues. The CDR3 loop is CASSPTRRSTDTQYF. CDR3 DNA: TGTGCCAGCAGCCCTACCAGGCGTAGCACAGATACGCAGTATTTT.

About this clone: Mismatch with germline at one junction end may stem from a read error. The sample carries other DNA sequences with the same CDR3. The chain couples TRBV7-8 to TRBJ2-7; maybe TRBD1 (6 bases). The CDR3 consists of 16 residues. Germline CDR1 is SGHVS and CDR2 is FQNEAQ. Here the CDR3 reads CASSLRSTGSAYEQYF. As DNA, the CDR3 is TGCGCCAGCAGCCTTAGAAGCACAGGGTCAGCTTACGAGCAGTACTTC.

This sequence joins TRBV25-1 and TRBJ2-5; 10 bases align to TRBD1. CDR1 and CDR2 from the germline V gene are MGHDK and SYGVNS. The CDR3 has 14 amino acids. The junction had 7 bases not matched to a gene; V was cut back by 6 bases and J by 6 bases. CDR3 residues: CASSVPGQGKTQYF. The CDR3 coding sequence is TGTGCCAGCAGCGTACCGGGACAGGGGAAGACCCAGTACTTC.

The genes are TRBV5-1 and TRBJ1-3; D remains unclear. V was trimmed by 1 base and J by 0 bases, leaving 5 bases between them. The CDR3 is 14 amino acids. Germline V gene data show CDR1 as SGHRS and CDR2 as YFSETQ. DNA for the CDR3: TGCGCCAGCAGCTTGAGCACCTCTGGAAACACCATATATTTT. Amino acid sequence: CASSLSTSGNTIYF.

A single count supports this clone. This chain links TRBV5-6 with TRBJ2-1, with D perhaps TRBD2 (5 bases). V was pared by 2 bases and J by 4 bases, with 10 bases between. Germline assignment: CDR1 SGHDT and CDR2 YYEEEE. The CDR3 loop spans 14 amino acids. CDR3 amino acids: CASSFGLEYNEQFF. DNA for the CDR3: TGTGCCAGCAGCTTCGGACTGGAGTACAATGAGCAGTTCTTC.

CDR3 loop: CASSDGARGLNQGHPYTIYF. The CDR3 DNA follows: TGTGCCAGCAGTGATGGAGCCCGAGGTTTGAACCAGGGGCACCCCTACACCATATATTTT. The genes are TRBV2 and TRBJ1-3; D perhaps matches TRBD1 (6 bases). The CDR3 contains 20 residues. Trimming stripped 3 bases from V and 8 bases from J, with 32 bases between. Germline CDR1 and CDR2: SNHLY and FYNNEI.